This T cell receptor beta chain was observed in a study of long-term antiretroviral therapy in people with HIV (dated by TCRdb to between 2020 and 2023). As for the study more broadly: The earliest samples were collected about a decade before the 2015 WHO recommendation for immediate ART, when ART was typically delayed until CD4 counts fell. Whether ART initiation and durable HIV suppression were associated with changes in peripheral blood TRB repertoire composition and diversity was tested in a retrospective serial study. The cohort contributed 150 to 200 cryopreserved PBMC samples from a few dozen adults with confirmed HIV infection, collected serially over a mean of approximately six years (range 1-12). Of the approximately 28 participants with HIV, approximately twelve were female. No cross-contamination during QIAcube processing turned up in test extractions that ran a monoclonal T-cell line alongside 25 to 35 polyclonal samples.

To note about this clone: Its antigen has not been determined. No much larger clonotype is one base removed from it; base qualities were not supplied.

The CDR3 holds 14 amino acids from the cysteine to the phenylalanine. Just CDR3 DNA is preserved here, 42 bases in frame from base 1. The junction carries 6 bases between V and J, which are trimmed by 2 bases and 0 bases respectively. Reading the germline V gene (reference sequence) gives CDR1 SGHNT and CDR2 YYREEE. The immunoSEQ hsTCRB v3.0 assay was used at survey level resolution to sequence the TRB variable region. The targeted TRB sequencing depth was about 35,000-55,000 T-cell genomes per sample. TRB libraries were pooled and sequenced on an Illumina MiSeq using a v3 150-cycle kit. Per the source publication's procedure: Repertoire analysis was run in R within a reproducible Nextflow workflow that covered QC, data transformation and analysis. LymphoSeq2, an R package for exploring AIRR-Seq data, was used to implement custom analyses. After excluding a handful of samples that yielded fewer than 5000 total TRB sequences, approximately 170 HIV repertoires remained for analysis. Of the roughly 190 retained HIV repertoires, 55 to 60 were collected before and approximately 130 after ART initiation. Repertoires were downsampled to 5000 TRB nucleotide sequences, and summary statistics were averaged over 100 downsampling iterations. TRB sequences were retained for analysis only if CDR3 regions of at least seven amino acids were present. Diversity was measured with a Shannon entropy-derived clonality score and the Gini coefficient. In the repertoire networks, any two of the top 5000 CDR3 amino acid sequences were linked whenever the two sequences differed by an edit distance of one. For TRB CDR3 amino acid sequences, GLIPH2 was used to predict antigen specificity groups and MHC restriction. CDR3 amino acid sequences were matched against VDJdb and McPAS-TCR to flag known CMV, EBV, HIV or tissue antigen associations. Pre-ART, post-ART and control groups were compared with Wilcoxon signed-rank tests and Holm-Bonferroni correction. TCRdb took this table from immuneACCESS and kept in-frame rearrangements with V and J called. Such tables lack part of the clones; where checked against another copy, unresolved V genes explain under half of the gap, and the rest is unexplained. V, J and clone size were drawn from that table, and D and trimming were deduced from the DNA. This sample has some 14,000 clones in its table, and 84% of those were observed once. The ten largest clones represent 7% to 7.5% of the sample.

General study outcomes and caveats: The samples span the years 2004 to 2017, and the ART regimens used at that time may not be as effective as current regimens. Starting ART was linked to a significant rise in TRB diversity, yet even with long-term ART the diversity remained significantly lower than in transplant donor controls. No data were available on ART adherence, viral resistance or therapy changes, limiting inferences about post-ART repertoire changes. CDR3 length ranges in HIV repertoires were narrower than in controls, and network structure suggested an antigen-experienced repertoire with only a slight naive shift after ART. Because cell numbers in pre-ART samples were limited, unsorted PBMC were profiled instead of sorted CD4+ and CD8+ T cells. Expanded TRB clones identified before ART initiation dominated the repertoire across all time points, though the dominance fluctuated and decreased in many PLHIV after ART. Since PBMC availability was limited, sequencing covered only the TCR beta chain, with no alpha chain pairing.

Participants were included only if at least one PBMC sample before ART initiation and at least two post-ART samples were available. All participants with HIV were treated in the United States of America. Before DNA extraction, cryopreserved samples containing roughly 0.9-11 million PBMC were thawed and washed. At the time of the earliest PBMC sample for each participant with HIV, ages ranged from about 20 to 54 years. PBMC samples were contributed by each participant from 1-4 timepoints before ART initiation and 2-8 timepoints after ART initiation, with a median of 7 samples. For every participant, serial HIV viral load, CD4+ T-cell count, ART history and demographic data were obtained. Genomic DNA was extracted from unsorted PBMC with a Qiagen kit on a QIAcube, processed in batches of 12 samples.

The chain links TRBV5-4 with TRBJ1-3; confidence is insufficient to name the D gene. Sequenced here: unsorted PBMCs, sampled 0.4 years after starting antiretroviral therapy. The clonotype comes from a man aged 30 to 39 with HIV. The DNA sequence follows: TGTGCCAGCAGCTTCGAGATCTCTGGAAACACCATATATTTT. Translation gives CASSFEISGNTIYF.